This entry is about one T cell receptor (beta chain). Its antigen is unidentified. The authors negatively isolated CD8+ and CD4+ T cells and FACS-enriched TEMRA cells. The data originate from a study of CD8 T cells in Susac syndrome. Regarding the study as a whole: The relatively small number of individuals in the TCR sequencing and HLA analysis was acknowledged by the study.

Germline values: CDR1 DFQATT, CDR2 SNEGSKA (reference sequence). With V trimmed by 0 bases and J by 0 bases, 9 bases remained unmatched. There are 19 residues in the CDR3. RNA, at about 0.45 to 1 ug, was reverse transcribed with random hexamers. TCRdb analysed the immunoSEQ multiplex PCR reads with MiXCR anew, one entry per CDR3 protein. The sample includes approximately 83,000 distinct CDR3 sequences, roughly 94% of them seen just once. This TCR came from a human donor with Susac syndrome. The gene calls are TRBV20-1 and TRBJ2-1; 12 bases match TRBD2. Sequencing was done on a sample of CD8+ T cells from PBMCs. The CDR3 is CSARDLGGLAGISYNEQFF. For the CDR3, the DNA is TGCAGTGCTAGAGATCTGGGCGGACTAGCGGGAATCTCCTACAATGAGCAGTTCTTC.